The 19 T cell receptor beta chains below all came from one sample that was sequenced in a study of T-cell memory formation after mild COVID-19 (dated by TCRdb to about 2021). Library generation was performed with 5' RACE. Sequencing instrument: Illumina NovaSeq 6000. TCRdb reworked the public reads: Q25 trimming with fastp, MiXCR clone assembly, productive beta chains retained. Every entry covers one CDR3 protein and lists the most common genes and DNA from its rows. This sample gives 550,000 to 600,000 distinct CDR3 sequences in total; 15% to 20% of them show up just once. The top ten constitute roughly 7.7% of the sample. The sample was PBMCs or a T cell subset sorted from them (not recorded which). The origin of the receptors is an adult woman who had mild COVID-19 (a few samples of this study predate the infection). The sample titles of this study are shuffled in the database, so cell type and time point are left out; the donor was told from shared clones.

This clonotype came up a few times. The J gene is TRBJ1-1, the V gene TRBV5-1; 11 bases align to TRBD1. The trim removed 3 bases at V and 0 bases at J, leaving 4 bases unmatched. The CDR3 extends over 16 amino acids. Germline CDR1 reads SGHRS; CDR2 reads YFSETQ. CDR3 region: CASSYGQGALNTEAFF. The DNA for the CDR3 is TGCGCCAGCAGCTACGGACAGGGGGCCCTGAACACTGAAGCTTTCTTT. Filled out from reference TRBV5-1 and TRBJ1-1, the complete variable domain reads KAGVTQTPRYLIKTRGQQVTLSCSPISGHRSVSWYQQTPGQGLQFLFEYFSETQRNKGNFPGRFSGRQFSNSRSEMNVSTLELGDSALYLCASSYGQGALNTEAFFGQGTRLTVV.

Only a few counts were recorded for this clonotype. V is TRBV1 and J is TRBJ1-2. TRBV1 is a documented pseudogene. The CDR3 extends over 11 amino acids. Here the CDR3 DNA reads TGCACCAGCAGCCAAGTCTATGGCTACACCTTC. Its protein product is CTSSQVYGYTF.

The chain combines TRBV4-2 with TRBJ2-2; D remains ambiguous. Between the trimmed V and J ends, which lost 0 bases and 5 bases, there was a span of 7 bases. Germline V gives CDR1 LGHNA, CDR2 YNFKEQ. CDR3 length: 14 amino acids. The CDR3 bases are TGTGCCAGCAGCCAAGAAGGGCTAACCGGGGAGCTGTTTTTT. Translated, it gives CASSQEGLTGELFF.

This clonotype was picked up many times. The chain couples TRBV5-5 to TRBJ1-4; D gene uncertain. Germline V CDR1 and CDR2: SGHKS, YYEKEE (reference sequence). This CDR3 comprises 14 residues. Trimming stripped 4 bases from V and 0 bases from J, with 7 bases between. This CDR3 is CASSRTTTNEKLFF. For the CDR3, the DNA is TGTGCCAGCAGCAGGACCACAACTAATGAAAAACTGTTTTTT.

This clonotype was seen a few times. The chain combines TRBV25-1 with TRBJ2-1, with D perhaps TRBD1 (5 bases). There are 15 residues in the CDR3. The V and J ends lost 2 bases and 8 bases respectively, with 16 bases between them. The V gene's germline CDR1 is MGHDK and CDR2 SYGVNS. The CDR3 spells CASSEKYYKGYEQFF. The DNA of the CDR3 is TGTGCCAGCAGTGAAAAGTATTACAAGGGGTATGAGCAGTTCTTC.

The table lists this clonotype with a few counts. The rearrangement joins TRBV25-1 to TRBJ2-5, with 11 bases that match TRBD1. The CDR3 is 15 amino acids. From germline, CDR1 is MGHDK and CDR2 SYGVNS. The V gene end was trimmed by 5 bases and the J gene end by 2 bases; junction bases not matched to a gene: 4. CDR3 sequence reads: CASSPDRGRQETQYF. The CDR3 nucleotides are TGTGCCAGCAGTCCGGACAGGGGGCGTCAAGAGACCCAGTACTTC.

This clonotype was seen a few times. The CDR3: CASSSTGTGAHEQYF. For the CDR3, the DNA is TGTGCCAGCAGTTCCACCGGGACAGGGGCCCACGAGCAGTACTTC. V gene TRBV27 combines with J gene TRBJ2-7, with 10 nucleotides matching TRBD1. Per germline, CDR1 MNHEY and CDR2 SMNVEV (reference sequence). This CDR3 contains 15 residues. The J segment lost 5 bases and the V segment lost 4 bases, leaving 8 bases of the junction unmatched.

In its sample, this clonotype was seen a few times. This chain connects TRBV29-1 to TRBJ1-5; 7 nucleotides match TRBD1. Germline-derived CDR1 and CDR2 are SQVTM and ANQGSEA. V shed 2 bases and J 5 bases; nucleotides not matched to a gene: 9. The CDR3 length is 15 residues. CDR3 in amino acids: CSVETGTDKDQPQHF. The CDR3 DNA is TGCAGCGTTGAAACGGGGACAGACAAAGATCAGCCCCAGCATTTT. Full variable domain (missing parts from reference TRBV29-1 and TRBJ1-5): SAVISQKPSRDICQRGTSLTIQCQVDSQVTMMFWYRQQPGQSLTLIATANQGSEATYESGFVIDKFPISRPNLTFSTLTVSNMSPEDSSIYLCSVETGTDKDQPQHFGDGTRLSIL.

The CDR3 loop reads CASSDLTGSEQYF. The CDR3 coding sequence is TGTGCCAGCAGTGATCTGACAGGGAGCGAGCAGTACTTC. The chain is built from TRBV25-1 and TRBJ2-7, with 7 bases fitting TRBD1. The CDR3 contains 13 residues. Germline trimming cut 3 bases from V and 6 bases from J; bases unmatched to any gene: 5. The germline CDR1 and CDR2 sequences are MGHDK and SYGVNS.

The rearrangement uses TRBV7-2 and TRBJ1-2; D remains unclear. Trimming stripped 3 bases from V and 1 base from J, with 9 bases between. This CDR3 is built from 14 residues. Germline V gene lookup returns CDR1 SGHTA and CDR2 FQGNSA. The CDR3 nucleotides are TGTGCCAGCAGCTTCCTGGGGATTAACTATGGCTACACCTTC. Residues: CASSFLGINYGYTF.

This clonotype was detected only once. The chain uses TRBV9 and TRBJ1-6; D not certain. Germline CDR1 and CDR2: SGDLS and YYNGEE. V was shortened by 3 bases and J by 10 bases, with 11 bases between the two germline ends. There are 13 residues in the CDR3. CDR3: CASSDNTYSPLHF. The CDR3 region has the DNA TGTGCCAGCAGCGACAACACCTACTCACCCCTCCACTTT.

The CDR3 sequence is CASSEWGSKGSSFYGYTF. CDR3 DNA: TGTGCCAGCAGTGAATGGGGCAGCAAGGGTTCTTCTTTCTATGGCTACACCTTC. The chain has TRBV25-1 and TRBJ1-2; maybe TRBD1 (5 bases). CDR1 is MGHDK and CDR2 is SYGVNS in the germline V gene. This CDR3 contains 18 residues. V lost 1 base, J lost 4 bases, and 22 bases lay in between.

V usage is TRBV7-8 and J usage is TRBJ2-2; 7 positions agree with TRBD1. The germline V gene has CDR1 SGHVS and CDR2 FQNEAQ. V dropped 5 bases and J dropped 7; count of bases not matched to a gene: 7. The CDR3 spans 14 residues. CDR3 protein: CASSRDRVGGELFF. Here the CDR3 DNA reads TGTGCCAGCAGCCGTGACAGGGTTGGCGGGGAGCTGTTTTTT.

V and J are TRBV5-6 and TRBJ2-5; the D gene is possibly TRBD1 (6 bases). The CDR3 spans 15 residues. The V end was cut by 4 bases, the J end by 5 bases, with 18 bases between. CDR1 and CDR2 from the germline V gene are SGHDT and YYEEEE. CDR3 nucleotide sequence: TGTGCCAGCAGCCTAAGACAGGCCCCCGGGGAGACCCAGTACTTC. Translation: CASSLRQAPGETQYF.

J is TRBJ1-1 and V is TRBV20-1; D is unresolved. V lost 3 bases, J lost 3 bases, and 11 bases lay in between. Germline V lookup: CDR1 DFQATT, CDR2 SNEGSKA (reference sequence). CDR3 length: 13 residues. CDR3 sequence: CSARNYEHTEAFF. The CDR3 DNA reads TGCAGTGCTAGGAACTACGAGCACACTGAAGCTTTCTTT.

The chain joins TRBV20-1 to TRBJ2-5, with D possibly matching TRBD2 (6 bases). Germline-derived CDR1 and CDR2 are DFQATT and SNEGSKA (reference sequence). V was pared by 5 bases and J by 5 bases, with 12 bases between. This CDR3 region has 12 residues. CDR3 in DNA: TGCAGTGCTTACCCTGGGGGGGAGACCCAGTACTTC. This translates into CSAYPGGETQYF.

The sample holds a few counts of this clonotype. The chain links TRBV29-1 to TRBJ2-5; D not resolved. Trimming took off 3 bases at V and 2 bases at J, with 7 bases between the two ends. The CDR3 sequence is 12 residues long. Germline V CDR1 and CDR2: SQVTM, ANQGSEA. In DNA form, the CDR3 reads TGCAGCGTTGATTGGCCTCAAGAGACCCAGTACTTC. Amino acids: CSVDWPQETQYF.

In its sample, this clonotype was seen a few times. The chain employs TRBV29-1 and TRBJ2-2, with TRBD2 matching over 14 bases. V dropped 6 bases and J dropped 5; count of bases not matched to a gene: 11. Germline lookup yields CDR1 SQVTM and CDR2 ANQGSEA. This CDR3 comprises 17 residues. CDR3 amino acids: CSVTSGRAGGETGELFF. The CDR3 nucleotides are TGCAGCGTGACTAGCGGGAGGGCCGGAGGGGAGACCGGGGAGCTGTTTTTT.

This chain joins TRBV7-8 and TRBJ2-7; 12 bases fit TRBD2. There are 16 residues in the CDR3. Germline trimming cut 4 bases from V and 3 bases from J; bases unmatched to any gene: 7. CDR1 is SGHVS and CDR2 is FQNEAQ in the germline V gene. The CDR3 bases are TGTGCCAGCAGCTCCTTGAAGACTAGCGGGAGCTACGAGCAGTACTTC. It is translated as CASSSLKTSGSYEQYF.